This T cell receptor beta chain originates from a study of cytomegalovirus exposure and HLA in healthy donors. Both 60 Vbeta primers and 13 Jbeta primers went into the PCR. Method: immunoSEQ multiplex PCR; TCRdb's copy keeps in-frame clones and lacks some. The repertoire holds around 120,000 clones, with around 75% as singletons. This CDR3 spans 13 amino acids. CDR1 is MDHEN and CDR2 is SYDVKM in the germline V gene. The ends were cut back, 2 bases at V and 5 bases at J, with 9 bases in the middle. Sequenced input: PBMCs. The V call is TRBV28, the J call TRBJ1-1, with D perhaps TRBD1 (5 bases). This receptor was identified in a woman aged 18 to 35 in good health and CMV-seronegative. CDR3: CASSLIGATEAFF. CDR3 coding DNA: TGTGCCAGCAGTTTAATAGGGGCAACTGAAGCTTTCTTT.